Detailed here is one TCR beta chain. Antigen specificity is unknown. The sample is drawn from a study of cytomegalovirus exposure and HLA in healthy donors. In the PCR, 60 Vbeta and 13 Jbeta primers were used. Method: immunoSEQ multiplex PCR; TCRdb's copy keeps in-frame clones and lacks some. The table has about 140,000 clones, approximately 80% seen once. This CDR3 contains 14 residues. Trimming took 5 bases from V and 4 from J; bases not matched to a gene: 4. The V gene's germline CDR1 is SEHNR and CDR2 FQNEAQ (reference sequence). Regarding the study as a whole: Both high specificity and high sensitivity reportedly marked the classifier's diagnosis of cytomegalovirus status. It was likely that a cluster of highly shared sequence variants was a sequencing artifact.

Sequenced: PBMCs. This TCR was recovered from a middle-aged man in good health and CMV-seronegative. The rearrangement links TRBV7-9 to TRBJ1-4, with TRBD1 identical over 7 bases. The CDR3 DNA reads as TGTGCCAGCAGCCCGACAGGGTTTAATGAAAAACTGTTTTTT. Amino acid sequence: CASSPTGFNEKLFF.